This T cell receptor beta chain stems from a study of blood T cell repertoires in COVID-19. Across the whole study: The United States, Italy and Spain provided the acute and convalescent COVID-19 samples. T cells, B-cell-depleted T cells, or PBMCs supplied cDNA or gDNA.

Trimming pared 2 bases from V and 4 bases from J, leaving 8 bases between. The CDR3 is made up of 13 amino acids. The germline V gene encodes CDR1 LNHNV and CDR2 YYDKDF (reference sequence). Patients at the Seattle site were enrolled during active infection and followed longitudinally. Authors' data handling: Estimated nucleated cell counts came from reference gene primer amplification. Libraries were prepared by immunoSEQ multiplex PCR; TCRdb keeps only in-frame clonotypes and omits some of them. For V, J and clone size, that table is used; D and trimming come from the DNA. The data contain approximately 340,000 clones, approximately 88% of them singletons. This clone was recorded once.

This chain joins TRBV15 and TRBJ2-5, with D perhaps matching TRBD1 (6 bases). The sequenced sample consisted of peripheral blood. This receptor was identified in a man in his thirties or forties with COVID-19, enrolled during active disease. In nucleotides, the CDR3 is TGTGCCACCAGCAGAAGAGGGGGAGAGACCCAGTACTTC. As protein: CATSRRGGETQYF.